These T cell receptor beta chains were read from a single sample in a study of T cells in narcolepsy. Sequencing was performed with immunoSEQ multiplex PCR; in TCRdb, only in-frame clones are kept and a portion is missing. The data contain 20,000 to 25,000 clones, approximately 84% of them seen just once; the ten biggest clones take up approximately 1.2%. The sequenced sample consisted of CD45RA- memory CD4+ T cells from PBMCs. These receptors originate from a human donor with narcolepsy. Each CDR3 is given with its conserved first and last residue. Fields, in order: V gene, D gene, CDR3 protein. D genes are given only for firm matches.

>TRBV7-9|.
CASGGNQETQYF
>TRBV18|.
CASSPPGTQETQYF
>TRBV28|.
CASSRRYEQYF
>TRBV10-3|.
CAISQRGQNYGYTF
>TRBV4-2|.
CATSQSGGVNYGYTF
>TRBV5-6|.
CASSLNRETFF
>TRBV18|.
CASSPGANKNIQYF
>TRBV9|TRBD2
CASSEGLAGTDTQYF
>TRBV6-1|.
CASSDRAYEQYF
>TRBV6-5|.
CASSYSIFSYEQYF
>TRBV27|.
CASCLDSRGYGYTF
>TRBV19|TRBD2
CASSRASGSRDEQFF
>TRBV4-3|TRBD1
CASSLNRGSNEQFF
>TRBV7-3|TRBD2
CASSTSGGPKDTQYF
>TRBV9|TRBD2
CASNPGGGEGNEQFF
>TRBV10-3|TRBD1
CAISLTGNRVGANVLTF
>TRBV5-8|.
CASSSDSNTGELFF
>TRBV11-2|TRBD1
CASSPGTGFPTDTQYF
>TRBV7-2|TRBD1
CASSLRTGGSNPYEQYF
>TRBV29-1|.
CSASPGGSGSSYEQYF
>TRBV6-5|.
CASAGRRSNEQFF
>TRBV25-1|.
CASSGLGWNYGYTF
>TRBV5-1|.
CASSLGTDSYEQYF
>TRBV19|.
CASSINGAGTQYF
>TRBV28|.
CASSHGQLNYGYTF
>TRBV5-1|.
CASSPDSGTPFSPQYF
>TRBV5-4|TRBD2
CASSLPSSGVSYNEQFF
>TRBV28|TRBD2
CASRREDYEQYF
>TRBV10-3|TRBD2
CAISEPTLAGDYEQYF
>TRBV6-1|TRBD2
CASSVRTSGTGELFF
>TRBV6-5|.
CASGGYTGELFF
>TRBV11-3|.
CASSARTHGTEQFF
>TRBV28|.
CASSLGGFGTNEKLFF
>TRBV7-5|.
CATYPARVLAYEQYF
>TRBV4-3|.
CASSQEWRGFEKLFF
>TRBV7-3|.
CASSLGSGNTGELFF
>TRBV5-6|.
CASSLSVSEYTQETQYF
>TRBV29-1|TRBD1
CSVRAQSGGSEKLFF
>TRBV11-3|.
CASSTWGTHSYEQYF
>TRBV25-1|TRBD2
CASRARGSSGSTDTQYF
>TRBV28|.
CATLWDGPNQPQHF
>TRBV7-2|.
CASSPGQYKNIQYF
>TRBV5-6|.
CASSATLRHRAYEQYF
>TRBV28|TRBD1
CASSPARTGGTYGYTF
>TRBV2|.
CASSEWGKRSGGDEKLFF
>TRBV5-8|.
CASSRNLLDTEAFF
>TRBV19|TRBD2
CASRPSGTNTQYF
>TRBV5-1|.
CASSPRDPAYEQYF
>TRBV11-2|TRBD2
CASSLSVAELAGQFF
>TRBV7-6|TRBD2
CASSPRTSGELSSYNEQFF
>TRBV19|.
CASTSTVDEQFF
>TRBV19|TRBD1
CASNRGQGGSQHF
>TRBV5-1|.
CASRPRDGGYEQYF
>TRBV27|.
CASSFGQGGNYGYTF
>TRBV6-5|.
CASSAAFQGDTQYF
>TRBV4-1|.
CASSPLIAENTEAFF
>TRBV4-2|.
CASSQVNSPSLYEQYF
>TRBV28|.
CASEAFGLLAKNIQYF
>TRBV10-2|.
CASSRSKNTEAFF
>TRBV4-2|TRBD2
CASSPGTSGVNEQFF